The clone carrying this TCR beta chain has just one count. The V gene's germline CDR1 is MDHEN and CDR2 SYDVKM. The V segment lost 6 bases and the J segment 4 bases; nucleotides outside the gene matches: 4. The CDR3 has 14 amino acids. Measured with immunoSEQ multiplex PCR; TCRdb has only the in-frame clones, and not every one. The table records about 300,000 clones, around nine tenths of them present only once. This sample stems from a study of blood T cell repertoires in COVID-19. The sequenced sample was peripheral blood. V is TRBV28 and J is TRBJ2-1; TRBD2 agrees at 9 bases. The receptor was derived from a woman younger than 45 with COVID-19, enrolled during active disease. Here the CDR3 reads CASRDLAGYNEQFF. The CDR3 nucleotides read TGTGCCAGCAGGGATCTAGCGGGGTACAATGAGCAGTTCTTC.